The T cell receptor beta chain described here comes from a study of control samples from healthy donors and cancer patients. Generated by immunoSEQ multiplex PCR, the TCRdb table keeps only in-frame clones and is missing some. The table records approximately 130,000 clones, roughly 91% of them present only once. Deletions cut 4 bases from V and 0 bases from J, with 9 bases between. The germline gives CDR1 SGDLS, CDR2 YYNGEE. This CDR3 has 14 residues. Sequencing used blood. This TCR was sampled from a man in his forties in good health. The gene calls are TRBV9 and TRBJ2-3, with D possibly being TRBD2 (6 bases). CDR3 in DNA: TGTGCCAGCAGCCCGGGGGATAGCACAGATACGCAGTATTTT. Its translation is CASSPGDSTDTQYF. Full variable domain (rest looked up from reference TRBV9 and TRBJ2-3): DSGVTQTPKHLITATGQRVTLRCSPRSGDLSVYWYQQSLDQGLQFLIQYYNGEERAKGNILERFSAQQFPDLHSELNLSSLELGDSALYFCASSPGDSTDTQYFGPGTRLTVL.